Listed below are T cell receptor beta chains from one sample, sequenced in a study of regulatory T cells in long-lasting Graves disease. TCRdb passed the multiplex PCR reads through MiXCR, listing each CDR3 protein once. The data contain about 420,000 distinct CDR3 sequences, roughly a quarter of them seen just once; the ten biggest clones take up around 24%. The sequencing here drew on peripheral blood mononuclear cells (PBMCs), taken when the disease was refractory, from a patient treated with antithyroid drugs. These receptors all stem from a female donor with Graves disease. The CDR3 runs from the conserved cysteine through the conserved F or W. The D gene is left open where the match is weak. Some rows have no size entry. The others give once, few or many, or a class for an expanded clone.

13 | many | TRBJ1-4 | - | TRBV20-1 | CSASIRGGEKLFF | TGCAGTGCTAGTATCCGGGGGGGCGAAAAACTGTTTTTT
13 | few | TRBJ1-5 | - | TRBV7-9 | CASGPEGNQPQHF | TGTGCCAGCGGCCCCGAGGGGAATCAGCCCCAGCATTTT
14 | many | TRBJ2-7 | - | TRBV27 | CASSFRGRFYEQYF | TGTGCCAGCAGTTTCCGGGGGCGCTTCTACGAGCAGTACTTC
15 | few | TRBJ2-2 | - | TRBV6-1 | CASSSPGAGRGGLFF | TGTGCCAGCAGTTCCCCGGGGGCAGGGAGAGGGGGGCTGTTTTTT
12 | - | TRBJ2-1 | TRBD1 | TRBV20-1 | CSAKTGVDEQFF | TGCAGTGCTAAAACAGGGGTGGATGAGCAGTTCTTC
12 | - | TRBJ1-1 | - | TRBV7-2 | CASSFGPTEAFF | TGTGCCAGCAGCTTCGGACCCACTGAAGCTTTCTTT
14 | many | TRBJ1-1 | - | TRBV2 | CASVYRVGNTEAFF | TGTGCCAGCGTGTACAGGGTAGGGAACACTGAAGCTTTCTTT
15 | many | TRBJ2-2 | TRBD1 | TRBV6-1 | CASSPTGLNTGELFF | TGTGCCAGCAGCCCGACAGGGTTGAACACCGGGGAGCTGTTTTTT
17 | - | TRBJ2-3 | TRBD1 | TRBV24-1 | CATSDLTGTGGADTQYF | TGTGCCACCAGTGATTTAACCGGGACAGGAGGGGCAGATACGCAGTATTTT
14 | many | TRBJ2-7 | - | TRBV28 | CASSSWSGGYEQYF | TGTGCCAGCAGTTCATGGAGTGGAGGCTACGAGCAGTACTTC
17 | - | TRBJ2-6 | - | TRBV7-9 | CASQDYEFSSWANVLTF | TGTGCCAGCCAGGACTACGAATTCTCTTCTTGGGCCAACGTCCTGACTTTC
13 | - | TRBJ2-2 | - | TRBV20-1 | CSGGDLNTGELFF | TGCAGTGGAGGGGATCTTAACACCGGGGAGCTGTTTTTT
14 | many | TRBJ2-7 | - | TRBV12-3/TRBV12-4 | CASSLGEVTYEQYF | TGTGCCAGCAGTTTAGGAGAAGTAACCTACGAGCAGTACTTC
14 | few | TRBJ2-5 | - | TRBV9 | CASSVAVITETQYF | TGTGCCAGCAGCGTAGCGGTCATCACAGAGACCCAGTACTTC
16 | - | TRBJ2-6 | - | TRBV19 | CASKQTGLTGANVLTF | TGTGCCAGTAAACAAACAGGGCTCACTGGGGCCAACGTCCTGACTTTC
19 | - | TRBJ2-7 | TRBD2 | TRBV20-1 | CSANLFPSGSESGFGEQYF | TGCAGTGCTAATCTTTTCCCTAGCGGGAGTGAATCAGGCTTTGGGGAGCAGTACTTC
14 | - | TRBJ2-7 | - | TRBV9 | CASSVESGSYEQYF | TGTGCCAGCAGCGTAGAGAGCGGTTCCTACGAGCAGTACTTC
14 | - | TRBJ2-3 | - | TRBV5-1 | CASSLYHSTDTQYF | TGCGCCAGCAGCTTGTATCACAGCACAGATACGCAGTATTTT
18 | - | TRBJ1-4 | - | TRBV9 | CASSVALCLMATNEKLFF | TGTGCCAGCAGCGTAGCCCTATGCCTAATGGCAACTAATGAAAAACTGTTTTTT
15 | few | TRBJ2-7 | - | TRBV25-1 | CASSEFLGLQYEQYF | TGTGCCAGCAGTGAATTCTTAGGACTGCAGTACGAGCAGTACTTC
13 | many | TRBJ2-7 | - | TRBV13 | CASSPNGGNEQYF | TGTGCCAGCAGCCCAAACGGGGGCAACGAGCAGTACTTC
16 | - | TRBJ1-4 | TRBD1 | TRBV20-1 | CSARDTRTGLNEKLFF | TGCAGTGCTAGAGATACGCGGACAGGGTTGAATGAAAAACTGTTTTTT
14 | - | TRBJ1-6 | TRBD1 | TRBV20-1 | CSARSGQGSSPLHF | TGCAGTGCTAGGTCGGGACAGGGAAGTTCACCCCTCCACTTT
12 | many | TRBJ1-1 | TRBD1 | TRBV30 | CALRTGTTEAFF | TGTGCCCTGAGGACAGGGACCACTGAAGCTTTCTTT
13 | few | TRBJ1-1 | - | TRBV29-1 | CSVVEGVATEAFF | TGCAGCGTTGTTGAAGGGGTGGCCACTGAAGCTTTCTTT
13 | many | TRBJ1-2 | - | TRBV5-1 | CASSLDGGYGYTF | TGCGCCAGCAGCTTGGACGGGGGATATGGCTACACCTTC
16 | - | TRBJ1-1 | TRBD1 | TRBV5-1 | CASSRQDRGKTTEAFF | TGCGCCAGCAGCAGGCAAGACAGGGGTAAAACTACTGAAGCTTTCTTT
16 | many | TRBJ2-7 | - | TRBV7-8 | CASSLSPGRSSYEQYF | TGTGCCAGCAGCTTGTCGCCAGGACGGAGCTCCTACGAGCAGTACTTC
16 | few | TRBJ2-2 | TRBD1 | TRBV10-3 | CAISSRQGENTGELFF | TGTGCCATCAGCAGCCGACAGGGGGAGAACACCGGGGAGCTGTTTTTT
17 | few | TRBJ2-2 | TRBD2 | TRBV7-6 | CASSFPLAGKITGELFF | TGTGCCAGCAGCTTCCCATTAGCGGGAAAAATCACCGGGGAGCTGTTTTTT
12 | once | TRBJ1-1 | - | TRBV18 | CASSPSGGEAFF | TGTGCCAGCTCACCCTCTGGGGGTGAAGCTTTCTTT
13 | few | TRBJ2-3 | TRBD1 | TRBV5-1 | CASSSGQGDTQYF | TGCGCCAGCAGCTCGGGACAGGGAGATACGCAGTATTTT
13 | - | TRBJ1-2 | - | TRBV7-9 | CASSQDGPGDYTF | TGTGCCAGCAGCCAGGATGGCCCCGGGGACTACACCTTC
15 | few | TRBJ1-1 | - | TRBV5-6 | CASSLVAEANTEAFF | TGTGCCAGCAGCTTGGTGGCAGAAGCGAACACTGAAGCTTTCTTT
15 | - | TRBJ1-1 | - | TRBV30 | CAWSVLGSSATEAFF | TGTGCCTGGAGTGTACTAGGGAGTTCAGCTACTGAAGCTTTCTTT
15 | - | TRBJ1-2 | - | TRBV20-1 | CSADSLKDTNYGYTF | TGCAGTGCGGATTCGCTCAAGGATACTAACTATGGCTACACCTTC
15 | few | TRBJ1-1 | - | TRBV12-3/TRBV12-4 | CASSPPGRINTEAFF | TGTGCCAGCAGCCCCCCGGGACGGATAAACACTGAAGCTTTCTTT
14 | - | TRBJ2-2 | - | TRBV6-1 | CASSQQWNTGELFF | TGTGCCAGCAGCCAACAGTGGAACACCGGGGAGCTGTTTTTT
14 | - | TRBJ2-7 | TRBD1 | TRBV5-1 | CASSFEGQTYEQYF | TGCGCCAGCAGCTTTGAGGGACAGACCTACGAGCAGTACTTC
17 | few | TRBJ2-5 | TRBD2 | TRBV4-3 | CASSQRTSGGRQETQYF | TGCGCCAGCAGCCAACGGACTAGCGGAGGGAGGCAAGAGACCCAGTACTTC
12 | - | TRBJ2-7 | TRBD1 | TRBV20-1 | CSAGQGTYEQYF | TGCAGTGCAGGACAGGGGACGTACGAGCAGTACTTC
13 | few | TRBJ1-2 | - | TRBV6-2/TRBV6-3 | CASRTPPGWSYTF | TGTGCCAGCAGGACCCCCCCGGGTTGGAGCTACACCTTC
17 | few | TRBJ1-2 | - | TRBV5-1 | CASSSSTAPITNYGYTF | TGCGCCAGCAGCTCCTCGACAGCACCTATAACAAACTATGGCTACACCTTC
15 | - | TRBJ1-2 | TRBD1 | TRBV19 | CASSEFQGDSYGYTF | TGTGCCAGTAGTGAGTTCCAGGGGGATAGCTATGGCTACACCTTC
16 | few | TRBJ2-7 | TRBD2 | TRBV20-1 | CSARVRERGGAREQYF | TGCAGTGCTAGAGTTAGGGAGCGGGGGGGTGCAAGAGAGCAGTACTTC
17 | - | TRBJ2-1 | TRBD2 | TRBV7-3 | CASSLTQTSGSLNEQFF | TGTGCCAGCAGCTTAACCCAGACTAGCGGGAGTTTAAATGAGCAGTTCTTC